What follows is one T cell receptor (beta chain) and its context. Trimming stripped 4 bases from V and 0 bases from J, with 10 bases between. The germline CDR1 and CDR2 sequences are LNHDA and SQIVND (reference sequence). This CDR3 has 16 residues. The method was immunoSEQ multiplex PCR; TCRdb's version includes in-frame clones alone and lacks a portion of them. This sample carries roughly 38,000 clones, 81% of them seen once, and the ten largest clones take 25% to 30%. The data were obtained in a study of blood T cell repertoires in COVID-19. Looking at the study overall: PBMCs, B-cell-depleted T cells, or T cells provided the cDNA or gDNA that made up the material.

The sequenced material came from peripheral blood. The TCR sequence derives from a man older than 75 with active or convalescent COVID-19. V gene TRBV19 combines with J gene TRBJ1-6, with D tentatively TRBD1 (5 bases). As DNA, the CDR3 is TGTGCCAGTAGTACACAGGCGAGCTCCTATAATTCACCCCTCCACTTT. This sequence encodes CASSTQASSYNSPLHF.